This section outlines one T cell receptor beta chain sequence together with its context. TCRdb's copy holds only in-frame clones and misses some; the assay was immunoSEQ multiplex PCR. This table holds about 88,000 clones, around 94% found once. Germline loops: CDR1 SGHNT, CDR2 YYREEE (reference sequence). The CDR3 runs 15 residues. Between the trimmed V and J ends, which lost 2 bases and 3 bases, there was a span of 13 bases. The data stem from a study of technical replicates of blood from several donors. The chain is built from TRBV5-4 and TRBJ2-3; D is perhaps TRBD2 (7 bases). Material: T cells isolated from PBMCs. The TCR was taken from a human donor in good health. This CDR3 is CASSFRGGMTDTQYF. Written as DNA, the CDR3 is TGTGCCAGCAGCTTCCGCGGGGGCATGACAGATACGCAGTATTTT.